This T cell receptor beta chain was captured in a study of blood T cell repertoires in COVID-19. This CDR3 contains 14 residues. Germline V gene lookup returns CDR1 SGHRS and CDR2 YFSETQ. The V gene end was trimmed by 7 bases and the J gene end by 7 bases; junction bases not matched to a gene: 7. The authors' processing: Reference gene primers were amplified, and this amplification served to estimate nucleated cell counts. Assay: immunoSEQ multiplex PCR; the TCRdb copy retains only in-frame clones and omits some. For V, J and clone size, that table is used; D and trimming come from the DNA. This table has fewer than 250,000 clones, over 80% appearing once.

Sequenced sample: peripheral blood. The TCR was taken from a human donor in a cohort sampled during active COVID-19. The chain is built from TRBV5-1 and TRBJ2-1; TRBD2 aligns across 11 bases. DNA of the CDR3: TGCGCCAGCGACCCTAGCGGGAGGAGGAATGAGCAGTTCTTC. Amino acid sequence: CASDPSGRRNEQFF. The variable domain in full, with the rest retrieved from reference TRBV5-1 and TRBJ2-1, is KAGVTQTPRYLIKTRGQQVTLSCSPISGHRSVSWYQQTPGQGLQFLFEYFSETQRNKGNFPGRFSGRQFSNSRSEMNVSTLELGDSALYLCASDPSGRRNEQFFGPGTRLTVL.